This TCR beta chain was recovered during a study of blood T cells in healthy people across ages. In this sample, this clonotype turned up a few times. A second PCR, run for roughly 6 to 11 cycles, used a sample-barcoded 5' primer plus a J-beta primer mix. TCRdb processed the 5' RACE reads anew with MiXCR; each CDR3 protein has one entry. The repertoire holds 550,000 to 700,000 distinct CDR3 sequences, with approximately 27% as singletons. The sequenced sample consisted of blood. The sequence came from a woman in her seventies in good health.

The CDR3 DNA reads as TGCGCCAGCGATGGCGGCGGGGGGCTTGGCACCGGGGAGCTGTTTTTT. This sequence encodes CASDGGGGLGTGELFF. The chain is built from TRBV5-1 and TRBJ2-2; 8 bases are a match to TRBD2. Germline-derived CDR1 and CDR2 are SGHRS and YFSETQ. J gave up 4 bases and V 7 bases, and 12 bases lay outside the gene matches. The CDR3 has 16 amino acids.